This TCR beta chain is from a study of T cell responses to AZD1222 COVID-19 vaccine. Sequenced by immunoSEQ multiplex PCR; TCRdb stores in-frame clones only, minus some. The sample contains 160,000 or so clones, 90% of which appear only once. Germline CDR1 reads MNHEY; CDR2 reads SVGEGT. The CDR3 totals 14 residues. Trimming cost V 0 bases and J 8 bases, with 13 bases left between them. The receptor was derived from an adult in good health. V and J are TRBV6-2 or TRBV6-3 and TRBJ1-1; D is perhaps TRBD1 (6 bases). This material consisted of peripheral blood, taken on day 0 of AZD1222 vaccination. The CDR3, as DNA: TGTGCCAGCAGTTACTCGATATATGGGACAGAAGCTTTCTTT. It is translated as CASSYSIYGTEAFF.